Below, one T cell receptor beta chain is given with its context. The data derive from a study of neoadjuvant anti-PD-1 for oral cavity cancer. Measured with immunoSEQ multiplex PCR; TCRdb has only the in-frame clones, and not every one. The data show thousands of clones, over 60% seen once. CDR3 length equals 14 residues. V was clipped by 4 bases and J by 7 bases, with 11 bases between them. CDR1 is SEHNR and CDR2 is FQNEAQ in the germline V gene (reference sequence). Here the sequenced sample was PBMCs, taken before nivolumab (anti-PD-1) treatment. The chain couples TRBV7-9 to TRBJ1-6; unclear D gene. The clonotype was recovered from a person aged 40-85 years with oral cavity squamous cell carcinoma. CDR3 coding DNA: TGTGCCAGCAGCTACGATCCGGCCAATTCACCCCTCCACTTT. It is translated as CASSYDPANSPLHF.